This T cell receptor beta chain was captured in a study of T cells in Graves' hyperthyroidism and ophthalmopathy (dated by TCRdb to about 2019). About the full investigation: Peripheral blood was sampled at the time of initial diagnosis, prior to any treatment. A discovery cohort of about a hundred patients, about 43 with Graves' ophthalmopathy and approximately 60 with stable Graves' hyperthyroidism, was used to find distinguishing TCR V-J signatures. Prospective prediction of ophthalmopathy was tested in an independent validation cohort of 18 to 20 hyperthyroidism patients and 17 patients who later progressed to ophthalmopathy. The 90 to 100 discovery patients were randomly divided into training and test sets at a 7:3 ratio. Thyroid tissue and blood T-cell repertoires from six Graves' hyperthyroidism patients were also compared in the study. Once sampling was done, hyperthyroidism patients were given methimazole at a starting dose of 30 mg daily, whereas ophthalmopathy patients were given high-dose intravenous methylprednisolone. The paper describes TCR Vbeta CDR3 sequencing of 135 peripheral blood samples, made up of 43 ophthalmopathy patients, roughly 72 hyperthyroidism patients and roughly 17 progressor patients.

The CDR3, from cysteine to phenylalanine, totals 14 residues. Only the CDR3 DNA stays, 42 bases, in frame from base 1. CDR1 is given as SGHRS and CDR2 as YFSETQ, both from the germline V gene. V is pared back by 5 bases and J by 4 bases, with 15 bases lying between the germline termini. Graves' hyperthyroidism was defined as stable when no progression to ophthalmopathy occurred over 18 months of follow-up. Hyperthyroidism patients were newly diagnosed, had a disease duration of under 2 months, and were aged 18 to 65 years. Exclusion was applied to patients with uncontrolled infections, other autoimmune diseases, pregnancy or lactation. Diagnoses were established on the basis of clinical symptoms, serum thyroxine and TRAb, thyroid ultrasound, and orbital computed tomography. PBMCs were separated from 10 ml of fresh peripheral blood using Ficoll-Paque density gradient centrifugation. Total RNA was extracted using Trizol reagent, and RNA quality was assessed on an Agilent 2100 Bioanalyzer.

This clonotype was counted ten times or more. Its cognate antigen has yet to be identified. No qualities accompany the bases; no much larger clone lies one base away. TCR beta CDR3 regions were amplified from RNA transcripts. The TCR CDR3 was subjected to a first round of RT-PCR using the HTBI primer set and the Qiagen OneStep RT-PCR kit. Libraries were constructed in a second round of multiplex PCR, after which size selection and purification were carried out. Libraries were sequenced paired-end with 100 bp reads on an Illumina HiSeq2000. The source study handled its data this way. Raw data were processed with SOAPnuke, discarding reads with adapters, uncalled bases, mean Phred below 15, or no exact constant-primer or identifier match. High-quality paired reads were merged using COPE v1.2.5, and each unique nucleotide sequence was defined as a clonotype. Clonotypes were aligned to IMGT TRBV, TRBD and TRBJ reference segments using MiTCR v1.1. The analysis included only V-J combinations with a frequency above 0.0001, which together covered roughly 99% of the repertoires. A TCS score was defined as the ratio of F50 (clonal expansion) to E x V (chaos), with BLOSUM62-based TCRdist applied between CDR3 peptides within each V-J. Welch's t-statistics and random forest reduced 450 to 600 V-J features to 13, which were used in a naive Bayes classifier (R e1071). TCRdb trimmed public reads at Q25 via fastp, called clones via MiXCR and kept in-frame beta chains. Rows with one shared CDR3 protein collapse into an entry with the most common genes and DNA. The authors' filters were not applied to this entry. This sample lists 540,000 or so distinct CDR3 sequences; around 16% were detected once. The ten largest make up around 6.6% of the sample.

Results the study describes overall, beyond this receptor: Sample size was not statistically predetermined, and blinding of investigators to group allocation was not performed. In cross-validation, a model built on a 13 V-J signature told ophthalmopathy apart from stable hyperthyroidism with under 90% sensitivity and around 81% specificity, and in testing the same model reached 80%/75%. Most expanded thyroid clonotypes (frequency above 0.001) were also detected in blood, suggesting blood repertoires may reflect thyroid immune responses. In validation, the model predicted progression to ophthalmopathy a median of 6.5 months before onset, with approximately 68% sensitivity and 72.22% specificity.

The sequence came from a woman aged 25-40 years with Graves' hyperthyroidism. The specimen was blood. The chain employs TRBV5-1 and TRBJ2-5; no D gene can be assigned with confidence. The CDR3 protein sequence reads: CASSHYISRETQYF. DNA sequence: TGCGCCAGCAGTCATTACATCTCGAGAGAGACCCAGTACTTC.